This entry lists 21 T cell receptor beta chains sequenced from one sample in a study of T-cell reconstitution after alpha-beta-depleted transplantation in children. Unique molecular identifiers featured in how the TCRbeta library was prepared. From the PCR reads, TCRdb called clonotypes with MiXCR, one entry per CDR3 protein. The sample shows about 420,000 distinct CDR3 sequences, roughly a tenth of them seen only once. This specimen was PBMCs from the stem cell graft donor, taken from the stem cell graft. The receptors originated from a human donor who donated a stem cell graft to a child with acute myeloid leukemia.

Comment on this clonotype: One junction end disagrees with the germline gene, perhaps due to a read error. The chain combines TRBV7-7 with TRBJ1-4, with a tentative D call TRBD1 (5 bases). Germline-derived CDR1 and CDR2 are SSHAT and FNYEAQ (reference sequence). This CDR3 has 17 residues. CDR3 bases: TGTGCTAGCAGCTTATATCCCCCCGGGACGGTTAATGAAAAACTGTTTTTT. Protein product: CASSLYPPGTVNEKLFF.

V usage is TRBV27 and J usage is TRBJ2-2; D possibly matches TRBD1 or TRBD2 (6 bases each). The CDR3 is made up of 15 amino acids. Trimming took 7 bases from V and 6 from J, leaving 18 bases between them. Germline-derived CDR1 and CDR2 are MNHEY and SMNVEV (reference sequence). The CDR3 loop reads CASTLQGGEPGELFF. The CDR3 DNA sequence: TGTGCCAGCACCTTACAGGGCGGGGAGCCCGGGGAGCTGTTTTTT.

This clonotype was detected a few times. This chain links TRBV10-3 with TRBJ2-6; D is possibly TRBD1 (5 bases). The CDR3 consists of 13 residues. The V and J ends lost 10 bases and 2 bases respectively, with 9 bases between them. Germline-derived CDR1 and CDR2 are ENHRY and SYGVKD. In nucleotides, the CDR3 is TGTGCCACCGCGACAGCTGGGGCCAACGTCCTGACTTTC. Protein product: CATATAGANVLTF.

This rearrangement joins TRBV5-1 to TRBJ2-7; D is unclear. CDR1 is SGHRS and CDR2 is YFSETQ in the germline V gene. This CDR3 comprises 13 residues. Between the trimmed V and J ends, which lost 5 bases and 3 bases, there was a span of 12 bases. The CDR3 DNA reads TGCGCCAGCAGTCCAGCCCCAGGCTACGAGCAGTACGTC. Protein product: CASSPAPGYEQYV.

This chain connects TRBV5-1 to TRBJ2-3, with D unresolved. Trimming cost V 0 bases and J 4 bases, with 9 bases left between them. CDR1 is SGHRS, CDR2 YFSETQ, per germline. The CDR3 covers 14 residues. CDR3 region: CASSLESRADTQYF. The CDR3, as DNA: TGCGCCAGCAGCTTGGAGTCCAGAGCAGATACGCAGTATTTT.

This clonotype came up a few times. The chain joins TRBV5-1 to TRBJ1-1; D possibly corresponds to TRBD1 (6 bases). Between the trimmed V and J ends, which lost 0 bases and 7 bases, there was a span of 13 bases. Germline V gene data show CDR1 as SGHRS and CDR2 as YFSETQ. The CDR3 runs to 14 residues. In DNA form, the CDR3 reads TGCGCCAGCAGCTTGGCCCTTGGGGGCATTGAAGCTTTCTTT. This gives the protein CASSLALGGIEAFF. Full variable domain (remainder filled in from reference TRBV5-1 and TRBJ1-1): KAGVTQTPRYLIKTRGQQVTLSCSPISGHRSVSWYQQTPGQGLQFLFEYFSETQRNKGNFPGRFSGRQFSNSRSEMNVSTLELGDSALYLCASSLALGGIEAFFGQGTRLTVV.

On this clonotype itself: Compared with germline, one end of the junction differs, possibly owing to a read error. This sequence joins TRBV11-2 and TRBJ2-2; D gene ambiguous. This CDR3 spans 15 amino acids. Germline V gene data show CDR1 as SGHAT and CDR2 as FQNNGV. The CDR3, as DNA: TGTGCCAGCACCTTAGGTCAGATAAACACCGGGGAGCTGTTTTTT. The encoded protein is CASTLGQINTGELFF.

This clonotype was seen a few times. The gene calls are TRBV9 and TRBJ2-1; TRBD1 might be the D (5 bases). The V gene's germline CDR1 is SGDLS and CDR2 YYNGEE. This CDR3 contains 14 residues. The germline V and J ends were trimmed by 4 bases and 3 bases, with 11 bases remaining between them. The CDR3 spells CASSMERGYNEQFF. The CDR3 DNA reads TGTGCCAGCAGCATGGAAAGGGGCTACAATGAGCAGTTCTTC.

This clonotype has a handful of counts. The chain couples TRBV11-2 to TRBJ2-7; 7 bases fit TRBD1. In germline, CDR1 is SGHAT, CDR2 FQNNGV. This CDR3 region has 13 residues. The J segment lost 3 bases and the V segment lost 5 bases, leaving 4 bases of the junction unmatched. This chain's CDR3 is CASSRTGIYEQYV. CDR3 nucleotides: TGTGCCAGCAGCCGGACAGGTATCTACGAGCAGTACGTC.

The sample holds a few counts of this clonotype. This chain links TRBV20-1 with TRBJ1-1, with 7 bases identical to TRBD1. This CDR3 is built from 15 residues. V shed 5 bases, J shed 1 base, and the junction held 10 bases outside the gene matches. Germline V gives CDR1 DFQATT, CDR2 SNEGSKA (reference sequence). CDR3 coding DNA: TGCAGTGCTGTCGGGACAGTCTCGGGGAACACTGAAGCTTTCTTT. This translates into CSAVGTVSGNTEAFF.

This rearrangement joins TRBV7-2 to TRBJ2-5, with unresolved D. V was pared by 1 base and J by 5 bases, with 11 bases between. The CDR3 runs to 14 residues. Germline CDR1 and CDR2: SGHTA and FQGNSA. The CDR3 is CASSLVVGPETQYF. CDR3 bases: TGTGCCAGCAGCTTAGTGGTGGGCCCGGAGACCCAGTACTTC.

This clonotype was recorded a few times. The chain is built from TRBV27 and TRBJ2-1; 13 bases fit TRBD2. The J segment lost 9 bases and the V segment lost 5 bases, leaving 19 bases of the junction unmatched. This CDR3 has 19 residues. Per germline, CDR1 MNHEY and CDR2 SMNVEV (reference sequence). CDR3 amino acids: CASSPRTGALAGGRGEQFF. The CDR3 DNA is TGTGCCAGCAGTCCCCGGACAGGGGCACTAGCGGGAGGGAGGGGTGAGCAGTTCTTC.

This sequence joins TRBV6-2 or TRBV6-3 and TRBJ2-5; possible D gene TRBD2, 6 bases. The V gene's germline CDR1 is MNHEY and CDR2 SVGEGT. V lost 2 bases and J 0 bases, leaving 13 bases between the germline ends. This CDR3 is built from 16 residues. This chain's CDR3 is CASSYVAGTYQETQYF. In DNA, the CDR3 is TGTGCCAGCAGTTACGTGGCGGGGACGTACCAAGAGACCCAGTACTTC.

The chain employs TRBV20-1 and TRBJ2-5, with a weak D call TRBD2 (7 bases). Trimming cost V 1 base and J 1 base, with 13 bases left between them. Germline CDR1 and CDR2: DFQATT and SNEGSKA (reference sequence). The CDR3 runs 15 residues. DNA for the CDR3: TGCAGTGCTAGAGCTCAAGGGGGGGGCCAAGAGACCCAGTACTTC. Encoded protein: CSARAQGGGQETQYF.

The chain links TRBV12-3 or TRBV12-4 to TRBJ1-4; TRBD1 matches at 9 bases. This CDR3 contains 15 residues. J gave up 8 bases and V 1 base, and 5 bases lay outside the gene matches. The CDR3 DNA sequence: TGTGCCAGCAGTTTAGAGACAGGGGGGACGGAAAAACTGTTTTTT. It encodes CASSLETGGTEKLFF.

This sequence joins TRBV7-3 and TRBJ2-3; D may be TRBD2 (5 bases). The CDR3 runs 15 residues. Germline V lookup: CDR1 SGHTA, CDR2 FQGTGA. The V end was cut by 2 bases, the J end by 2 bases, with 11 bases between. Here the CDR3 reads CASSLVGLITDTQYF. In DNA, the CDR3 is TGTGCCAGCAGCTTAGTCGGACTGATCACAGATACGCAGTATTTT.

Ten or more counts support this clonotype. The chain recombines TRBV3-1 with TRBJ2-1; TRBD1 agrees at 7 bases. J gave up 3 bases and V 3 bases, and 2 bases lay outside the gene matches. The germline gives CDR1 LGHDT, CDR2 YNNKEL (reference sequence). The CDR3 runs 14 residues. CDR3 protein: CASSHRDSYNEQFF. The CDR3 DNA reads as TGTGCCAGCAGCCACCGGGACAGCTACAATGAGCAGTTCTTC.

This clonotype was observed a handful of times. The chain employs TRBV4-3 and TRBJ1-1; D ambiguous. CDR1 is LGHNA, CDR2 YSLEER, per germline. The CDR3 has 16 residues. Trimming took off 3 bases at V and 4 bases at J, with 18 bases between the two ends. The CDR3 loop reads CASSQKIRGRGTEAFF. Written as DNA, the CDR3 is TGCGCCAGCAGCCAGAAGATTCGAGGGCGCGGCACTGAAGCTTTCTTT.

On this clonotype: Relative to the germline gene, one junction end is altered; a read error may explain this. This chain joins TRBV12-3 or TRBV12-4 and TRBJ2-5; D perhaps matches TRBD1 (5 bases). The CDR3 spans 13 residues. CDR3 protein: CASTETEQEAQYF. The DNA of the CDR3 is TGTGCCAGCACCGAGACAGAGCAAGAGGCCCAGTACTTC.

Written as DNA, the CDR3 is TGTGCCAGCAGCCTTAGACCGGGACAGACGAACACCGGGGAGCTGTTTTTT. It translates to CASSLRPGQTNTGELFF. This chain links TRBV9 with TRBJ2-2, with 7 bases fitting TRBD1. The CDR3 covers 17 residues. V lost 4 bases to trimming and J lost 0 bases; unmatched junction nucleotides: 9. CDR1 and CDR2 from the germline V gene are SGDLS and YYNGEE.

V usage is TRBV5-4 and J usage is TRBJ2-5, with a weak D call TRBD1 (7 bases). V was shortened by 4 bases and J by 7 bases, with 20 bases between the two germline ends. The CDR3 has 15 residues. Germline CDR1 is SGHNT and CDR2 is YYREEE (reference sequence). The CDR3 is CASSPGGGGAGTQYF. The CDR3 coding sequence is TGTGCCAGCAGCCCTGGCGGAGGGGGCGCGGGGACCCAGTACTTC.